This T cell receptor beta chain was retrieved from a study of T-cell reconstitution after alpha-beta-depleted transplantation in children. Unique molecular identifiers were built into the TCRbeta library. TCRdb analysed the PCR reads with MiXCR anew, one entry per CDR3 protein. The table has about 610,000 distinct CDR3 sequences, 8% to 11% seen once; the top ten hold approximately 4.1%. This clonotype showed up many times. The CDR3 sequence is 15 residues long. From germline, CDR1 is MNHEY and CDR2 SVGEGT. V lost 5 bases, J lost 2 bases, and 4 bases stayed unmatched. The chain uses TRBV6-2 or TRBV6-3 and TRBJ2-1, with 9 bases that match TRBD2. Specimen: PBMCs from the stem cell graft donor, collected from the stem cell graft. The receptor was derived from a human donor who donated a stem cell graft to a child with acute myeloid leukemia. As DNA, the CDR3 is TGTGCCAGCAGTCAGACTAGCGGACCCTACAATGAGCAGTTCTTC. This sequence encodes CASSQTSGPYNEQFF.